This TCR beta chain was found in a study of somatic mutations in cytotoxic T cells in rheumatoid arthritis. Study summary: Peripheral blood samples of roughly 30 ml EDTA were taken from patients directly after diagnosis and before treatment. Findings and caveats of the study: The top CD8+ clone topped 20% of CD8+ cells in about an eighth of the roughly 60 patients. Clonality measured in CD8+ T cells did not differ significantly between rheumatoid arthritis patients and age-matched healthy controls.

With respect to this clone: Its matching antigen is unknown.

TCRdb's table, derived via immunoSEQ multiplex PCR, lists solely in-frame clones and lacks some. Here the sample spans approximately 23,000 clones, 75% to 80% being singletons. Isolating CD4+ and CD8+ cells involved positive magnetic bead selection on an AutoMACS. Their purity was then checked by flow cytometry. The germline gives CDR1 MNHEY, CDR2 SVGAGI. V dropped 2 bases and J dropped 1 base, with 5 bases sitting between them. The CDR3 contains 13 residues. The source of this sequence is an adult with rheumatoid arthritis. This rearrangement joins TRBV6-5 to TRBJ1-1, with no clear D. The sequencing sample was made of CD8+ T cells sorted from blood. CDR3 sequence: CASSYAGNTEAFF. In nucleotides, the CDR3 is TGTGCCAGCAGTTACGCCGGGAACACTGAAGCTTTCTTT.